This TCR beta chain was obtained from a study of blood T cell repertoires in COVID-19. Study-wide background: Italy, Spain and the United States were the sources of the convalescent and acute COVID-19 samples.

Authors' processing steps: Estimation of nucleated cell counts was performed using reference gene primer amplification. Profiled with immunoSEQ multiplex PCR; TCRdb holds only in-frame clones, not every one. V and J calls and clone size are given by that table; D and trimming were obtained from the DNA. The sample lists about 230,000 clones; over 70% were seen once. Trimming removed 7 bases from V and 5 bases from J, with 14 bases in between. CDR3 size: 13 residues. Germline values: CDR1 SNHLY, CDR2 FYNNEI. This TCR was sampled from a man aged 35 to 55 with active or convalescent COVID-19. The sample taken for sequencing was peripheral blood. The rearrangement links TRBV2 to TRBJ2-5, with a tentative D call TRBD2 (5 bases). The CDR3 sequence: CASTRAVGETQYF. CDR3 DNA sequence: TGTGCCAGCACCCGAGCGGTGGGGGAGACCCAGTACTTC.